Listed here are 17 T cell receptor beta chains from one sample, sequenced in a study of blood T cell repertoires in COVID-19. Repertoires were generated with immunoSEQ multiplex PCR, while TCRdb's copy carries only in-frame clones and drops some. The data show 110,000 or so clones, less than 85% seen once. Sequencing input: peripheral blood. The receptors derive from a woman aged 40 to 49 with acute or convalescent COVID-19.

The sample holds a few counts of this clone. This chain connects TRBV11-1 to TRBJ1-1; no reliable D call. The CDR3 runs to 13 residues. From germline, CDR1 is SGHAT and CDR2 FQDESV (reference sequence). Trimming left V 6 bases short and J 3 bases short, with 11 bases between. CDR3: CASSEIQDTEAFF. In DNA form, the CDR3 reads TGTGCCAGCAGTGAAATCCAGGACACTGAAGCTTTCTTT.

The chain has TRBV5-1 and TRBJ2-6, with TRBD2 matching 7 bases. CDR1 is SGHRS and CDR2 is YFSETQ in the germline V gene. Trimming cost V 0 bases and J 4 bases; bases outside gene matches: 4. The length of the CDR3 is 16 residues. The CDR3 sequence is CASSLGGGGGANVLTF. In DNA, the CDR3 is TGCGCCAGCAGCTTGGGCGGGGGAGGGGGGGCCAACGTCCTGACTTTC. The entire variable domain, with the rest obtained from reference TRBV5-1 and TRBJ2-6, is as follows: KAGVTQTPRYLIKTRGQQVTLSCSPISGHRSVSWYQQTPGQGLQFLFEYFSETQRNKGNFPGRFSGRQFSNSRSEMNVSTLELGDSALYLCASSLGGGGGANVLTFGAGSRLTVL.

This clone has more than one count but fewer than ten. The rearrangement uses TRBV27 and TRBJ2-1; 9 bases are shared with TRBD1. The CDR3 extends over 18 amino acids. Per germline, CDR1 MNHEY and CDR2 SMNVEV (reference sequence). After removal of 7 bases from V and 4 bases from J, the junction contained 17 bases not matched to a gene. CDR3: CASTNRPLTGGFYNEQFF. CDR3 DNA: TGTGCCAGCACTAACCGGCCCCTTACAGGGGGCTTTTACAATGAGCAGTTCTTC.

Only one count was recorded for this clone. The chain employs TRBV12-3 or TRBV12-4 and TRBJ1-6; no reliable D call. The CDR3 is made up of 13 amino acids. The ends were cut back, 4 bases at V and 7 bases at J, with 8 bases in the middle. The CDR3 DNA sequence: TGTGCCAGCAGTTCTGGTCAGAATTCACCCCTCCACTTT. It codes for CASSSGQNSPLHF.

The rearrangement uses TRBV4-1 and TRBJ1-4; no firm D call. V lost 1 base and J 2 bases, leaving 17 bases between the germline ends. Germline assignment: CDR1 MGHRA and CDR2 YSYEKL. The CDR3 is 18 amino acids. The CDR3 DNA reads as TGCGCCAGCAGCCAAGTAGGACTAATAATGATTACTAATGAAAAACTGTTTTTT. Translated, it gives CASSQVGLIMITNEKLFF.

The CDR3 is CASSVRGRGTEAFF. Written as DNA, the CDR3 is TGTGCCAGCAGCGTCAGGGGGCGCGGGACTGAAGCTTTCTTT. This chain links TRBV7-2 with TRBJ1-1; TRBD1 agrees at 8 bases. Germline CDR1 is SGHTA and CDR2 is FQGNSA. Unmatched junction bases numbered 7, after V lost 5 bases and J lost 5 bases. This CDR3 contains 14 residues.

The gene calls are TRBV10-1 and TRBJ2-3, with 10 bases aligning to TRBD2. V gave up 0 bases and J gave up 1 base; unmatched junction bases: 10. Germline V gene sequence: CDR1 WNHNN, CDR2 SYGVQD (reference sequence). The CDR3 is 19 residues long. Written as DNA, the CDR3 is TGCGCCAGCAGTGAGTCCGGTAGCGGGGGGCCCCTTGGCACAGATACGCAGTATTTT. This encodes CASSESGSGGPLGTDTQYF.

The CDR3 here is CASSGLGTDTQYF. CDR3 sequence (DNA): TGTGCCAGCTCAGGCCTGGGCACAGATACGCAGTATTTT. This chain connects TRBV18 to TRBJ2-3; D gene uncertain. This CDR3 comprises 13 residues. V lost 5 bases, J lost 1 base, and 7 bases lay in between. Per the germline V gene, CDR1 is KGHSH and CDR2 is LQKENI.

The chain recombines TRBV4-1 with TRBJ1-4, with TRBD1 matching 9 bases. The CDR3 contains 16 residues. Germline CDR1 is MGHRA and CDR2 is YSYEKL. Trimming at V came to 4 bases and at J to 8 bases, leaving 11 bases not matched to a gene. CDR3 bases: TGCGCCAGCAGCCCAGAACCGGGACAGGGACCAGAAAAACTGTTTTTT. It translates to CASSPEPGQGPEKLFF.

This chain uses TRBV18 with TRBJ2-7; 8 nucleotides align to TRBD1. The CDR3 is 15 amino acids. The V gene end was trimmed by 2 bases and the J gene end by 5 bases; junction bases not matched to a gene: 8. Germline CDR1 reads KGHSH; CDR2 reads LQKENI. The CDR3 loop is CASSPGTGGFNEQYF. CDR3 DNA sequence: TGTGCCAGCTCACCAGGTACAGGGGGGTTCAACGAGCAGTACTTC.

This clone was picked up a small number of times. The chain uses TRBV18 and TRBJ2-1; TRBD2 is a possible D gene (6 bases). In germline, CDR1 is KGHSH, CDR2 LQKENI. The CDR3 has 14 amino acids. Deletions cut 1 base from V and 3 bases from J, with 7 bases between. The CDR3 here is CASSPQGGYNEQFF. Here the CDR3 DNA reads TGTGCCAGCTCACCACAGGGAGGCTACAATGAGCAGTTCTTC.

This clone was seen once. CDR3: CASRKRDRDYGYTF. The CDR3 DNA reads TGTGCCAGCAGGAAACGGGACAGGGACTATGGCTACACCTTC. The J gene is TRBJ1-2, the V gene TRBV27; TRBD1 matches at 9 bases. The V gene's germline CDR1 is MNHEY and CDR2 SMNVEV (reference sequence). The length of the CDR3 is 14 residues. The ends lost 6 bases at V and 3 bases at J; junction bases unmatched: 5.

The CDR3, as DNA: TGTGCCAGTAGTGTTCCGGGACAGGGTATATCTGGGGCCAACGTCCTGACTTTC. It codes for CASSVPGQGISGANVLTF. The chain carries TRBV19 and TRBJ2-6; TRBD1 aligns across 9 bases. With 5 bases clipped from V and 1 base from J, the junction kept 9 bases outside the gene matches. Germline V gives CDR1 LNHDA, CDR2 SQIVND (reference sequence). The CDR3 totals 18 residues.

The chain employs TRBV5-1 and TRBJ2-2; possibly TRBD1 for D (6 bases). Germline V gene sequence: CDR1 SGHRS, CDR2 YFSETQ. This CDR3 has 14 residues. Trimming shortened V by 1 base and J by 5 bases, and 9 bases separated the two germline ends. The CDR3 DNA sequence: TGCGCCAGCAGCTTGCAACAGGGAACCGGGGAGCTGTTTTTT. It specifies CASSLQQGTGELFF.

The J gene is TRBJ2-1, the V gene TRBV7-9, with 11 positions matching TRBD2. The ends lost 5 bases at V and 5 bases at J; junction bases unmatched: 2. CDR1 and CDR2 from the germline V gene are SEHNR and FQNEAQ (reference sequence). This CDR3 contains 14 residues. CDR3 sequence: CASSISGGDNEQFF. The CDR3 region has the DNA TGTGCCAGCAGCATTAGCGGGGGGGACAATGAGCAGTTCTTC.

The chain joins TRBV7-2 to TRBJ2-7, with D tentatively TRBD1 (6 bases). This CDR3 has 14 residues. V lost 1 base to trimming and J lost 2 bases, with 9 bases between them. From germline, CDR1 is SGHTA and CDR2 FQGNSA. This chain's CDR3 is CASSLDGGPYEQYF. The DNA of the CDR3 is TGTGCCAGCAGCTTAGATGGGGGCCCCTACGAGCAGTACTTC.

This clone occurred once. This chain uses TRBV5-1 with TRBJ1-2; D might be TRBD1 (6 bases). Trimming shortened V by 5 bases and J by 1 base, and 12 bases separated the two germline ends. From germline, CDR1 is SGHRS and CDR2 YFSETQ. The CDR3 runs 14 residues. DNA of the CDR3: TGCGCCAGCAGGGGGGCACCTAATAACTATGGCTACACCTTC. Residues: CASRGAPNNYGYTF.